What follows are 18 T cell receptor beta chains derived from one specimen sequenced in a study of T cell repertoires in cytomegalovirus infection. TCRdb passed the reads through MiXCR, listing each CDR3 protein once. This sample has fewer than 550,000 distinct CDR3 sequences, with about 11% found just once. The sample consisted of PBMCs. The receptors stem from a human donor in good health (CMV status not recorded). Some clones in this sample may be carry-over from other donors' samples.

This clonotype was seen many times. The chain uses TRBV19 and TRBJ1-1, with 10 positions matching TRBD1. The CDR3 is 15 residues long. V was pared by 5 bases and J by 4 bases, with 7 bases of the junction left unmatched. Germline V gene lookup returns CDR1 LNHDA and CDR2 SQIVND (reference sequence). CDR3 residues: CASSGDRGRATEAFF. The CDR3 bases are TGTGCCAGTAGTGGAGACAGGGGGCGCGCCACTGAAGCTTTCTTT.

This clonotype was counted ten times or more. V gene TRBV6-6 combines with J gene TRBJ2-7, with D uncertain. CDR3 length: 15 residues. Trimming took 4 bases from V and 4 from J, leaving 17 bases between them. CDR1 and CDR2 from the germline V gene are MNHNY and SVGAGI (reference sequence). As DNA, the CDR3 is TGTGCCAGCAGTTTAGATACTCCGTCCCCTTACGAGCAGTACTTC. It specifies CASSLDTPSPYEQYF.

This clonotype showed up many times. The chain carries TRBV7-9 and TRBJ2-6, with TRBD2 as a possible D gene (6 bases). The germline V and J ends were trimmed by 5 bases and 9 bases, with 17 bases remaining between them. This CDR3 is 15 amino acids long. Germline V CDR1 and CDR2: SEHNR, FQNEAQ (reference sequence). The CDR3 is CASSAGRAAGNVLTF. CDR3 nucleotides: TGTGCCAGCAGCGCCGGGCGAGCAGCGGGCAACGTCCTGACTTTC.

This clonotype was detected ten times or more. The chain combines TRBV7-2 with TRBJ2-1, with 9 bases lining up with TRBD2. J lost 7 bases, V lost 1 base, and 11 bases had no gene match. Germline V gene data show CDR1 as SGHTA and CDR2 as FQGNSA. The CDR3 is made up of 17 amino acids. The CDR3 DNA reads as TGTGCCAGCAGCTTAGAACCCCTAGCGGGACTTTGGAATGAGCAGTTCTTC. It translates to CASSLEPLAGLWNEQFF.

This clonotype was counted at least ten times. The rearrangement links TRBV2 to TRBJ2-2; weak D call: TRBD1 (5 bases). The germline CDR1 and CDR2 sequences are SNHLY and FYNNEI. The CDR3 is 15 residues long. The V end lost 6 bases, the J end lost 0 bases, and 11 bases lay between the germline ends. The CDR3 loop reads CASRLRQTNTGELFF. The CDR3 DNA follows: TGTGCCAGCAGACTCCGACAGACGAACACCGGGGAGCTGTTTTTT. The full variable domain, its missing parts supplied by reference TRBV2 and TRBJ2-2, is EPEVTQTPSHQVTQMGQEVILRCVPISNHLYFYWYRQILGQKVEFLVSFYNNEISEKSEIFDDQFSVERPDGSNFTLKIRSTKLEDSAMYFCASRLRQTNTGELFFGEGSRLTVL.

Only one count was recorded for this clonotype. The V and J genes are TRBV5-1 and TRBJ1-1; the D gene is possibly TRBD1 (5 bases). The CDR3 consists of 15 residues. Trimming removed 5 bases from V and 3 bases from J, with 17 bases in between. Germline V gives CDR1 SGHRS, CDR2 YFSETQ. The CDR3, as DNA: TGCGCCAGCAGAGCAACCTGGGACCGAGACACTGAAGCTTTCTTT. Its protein is CASRATWDRDTEAFF.

The rearrangement links TRBV5-1 to TRBJ2-1; D is undetermined. This CDR3 spans 13 amino acids. Trimming removed 1 base at V and 5 bases at J, with 7 bases between. The V gene's germline CDR1 is SGHRS and CDR2 YFSETQ. DNA for the CDR3: TGCGCCAGCAGCTTGTTAGAGAACAATGAGCAGTTCTTC. Protein: CASSLLENNEQFF.

This clonotype has a count of ten or more. The chain has TRBV7-6 and TRBJ2-1; 7 nucleotides align to TRBD2. V dropped 5 bases and J dropped 9; count of bases not matched to a gene: 16. Germline CDR1 reads SGHVS; CDR2 reads FNYEAQ. The CDR3 extends over 16 amino acids. The CDR3 loop is CASSPQPGGVQGEQFF. As DNA, the CDR3 is TGTGCCAGCAGCCCCCAGCCGGGGGGAGTTCAGGGTGAGCAGTTCTTC. The full variable domain, in which reference TRBV7-6 and TRBJ2-1 provide the parts outside the CDR3, is GAGVSQSPRYKVTKRGQDVALRCDPISGHVSLYWYRQALGQGPEFLTYFNYEAQQDKSGLPNDRFSAERPEGSISTLTIQRTEQRDSAMYRCASSPQPGGVQGEQFFGPGTRLTVL.

The chain couples TRBV28 to TRBJ1-1; D might be TRBD1 (6 bases). Germline V gene sequence: CDR1 MDHEN, CDR2 SYDVKM. The ends were cut back, 6 bases at V and 0 bases at J, with 14 bases in the middle. This CDR3 spans 15 amino acids. CDR3 bases: TGTGCCAGCAGCCGAGTCGCAGGGGTGAACACTGAAGCTTTCTTT. Its translation: CASSRVAGVNTEAFF.

This clonotype was observed many times. The chain uses TRBV5-6 and TRBJ2-1; a weak D match, TRBD1 (6 bases). From germline, CDR1 is SGHDT and CDR2 YYEEEE. Trimming took off 0 bases at V and 4 bases at J, with 11 bases between the two ends. CDR3 size: 15 residues. The CDR3 spells CASSLGDNRYNEQFF. CDR3 nucleotide sequence: TGTGCCAGCAGCTTGGGGGACAATAGGTACAATGAGCAGTTCTTC.

The sample holds many counts of this clonotype. The chain carries TRBV12-3 or TRBV12-4 and TRBJ2-7; TRBD1 matches 10 bases. This CDR3 has 13 amino acids. V lost 8 bases, J lost 1 base, and 2 bases stayed unmatched. This CDR3 is CASGQGGSYEQYF. CDR3 nucleotides: TGTGCCAGCGGACAGGGGGGTTCCTACGAGCAGTACTTC.

This clonotype has a count of ten or more. The chain couples TRBV14 to TRBJ2-5, with 9 bases fitting TRBD1. The trim removed 2 bases at V and 3 bases at J, leaving 4 bases unmatched. CDR1 and CDR2 (germline): SGHDN, FVKESK. The CDR3 is 15 amino acids. The CDR3 DNA follows: TGTGCCAGCAGCCAACGATGGACAGGGGAAGAGACCCAGTACTTC. This encodes CASSQRWTGEETQYF.

This clonotype was observed many times. V gene TRBV20-1 combines with J gene TRBJ1-6; 9 nucleotides match TRBD1. Germline-derived CDR1 and CDR2 are DFQATT and SNEGSKA (reference sequence). V lost 5 bases and J lost 0; bases outside the gene matches: 8. The CDR3 runs to 17 residues. The CDR3 DNA reads TGCAGTGCTGATCGAGGGACAGGGAGCTCCTATAATTCACCCCTCCACTTT. Protein: CSADRGTGSSYNSPLHF.

This clonotype was observed many times. The chain employs TRBV7-3 and TRBJ2-7; 9 bases match TRBD2. After removal of 2 bases from V and 6 bases from J, the junction contained 5 bases not matched to a gene. The CDR3 loop spans 14 amino acids. Germline-derived CDR1 and CDR2 are SGHTA and FQGTGA. The CDR3 reads CASSLVAGGREQYF. The CDR3 coding sequence is TGTGCCAGCAGCTTAGTGGCGGGAGGGCGCGAGCAGTACTTC.

This clonotype was counted many times. The rearrangement links TRBV12-3 or TRBV12-4 to TRBJ2-7, with D possibly called TRBD1 or TRBD2 (6 bases each). Trimming cost V 7 bases and J 8 bases, with 15 bases left between them. The CDR3 length is 12 residues. For the CDR3, the DNA is TGTGCCAGCACCCCCCCTGGGGGGCAGCAGTACTTC. The encoded protein is CASTPPGGQQYF.

The chain couples TRBV3-1 to TRBJ2-7; 8 bases map to TRBD2. The CDR3 length is 14 residues. V shed 6 bases and J 0 bases; nucleotides not matched to a gene: 4. Germline V gene data show CDR1 as LGHDT and CDR2 as YNNKEL (reference sequence). The CDR3 bases are TGTGCCAGCAGAAAGCGGGAGAGCTCCTACGAGCAGTACTTC. This codes for CASRKRESSYEQYF.

This clonotype was observed a few times. This sequence joins TRBV14 and TRBJ1-6, with no clear D. The CDR3 covers 14 residues. CDR1 SGHDN and CDR2 FVKESK come from the germline V gene. The germline V and J ends were trimmed by 0 bases and 7 bases, with 7 bases remaining between them. CDR3 coding DNA: TGTGCCAGCAGCCAAGAGGCGTGGAATTCACCCCTCCACTTT. Translating gives CASSQEAWNSPLHF.

This clonotype occurred many times. V is TRBV7-9 and J is TRBJ1-5, with unresolved D. Germline CDR1 and CDR2: SEHNR and FQNEAQ (reference sequence). The V gene lost 5 bases and the J gene lost 3 bases, with 11 bases spanning the gap. CDR3 length equals 14 residues. Written as DNA, the CDR3 is TGTGCCAGCAGCGCAGACAATCACAATCAGCCCCAGCATTTT. This codes for CASSADNHNQPQHF. Complete variable domain (other parts from reference TRBV7-9 and TRBJ1-5): DTGVSQNPRHKITKRGQNVTFRCDPISEHNRLYWYRQTLGQGPEFLTYFQNEAQLEKSRLLSDRFSAERPKGSFSTLEIQRTEQGDSAMYLCASSADNHNQPQHFGDGTRLSIL.